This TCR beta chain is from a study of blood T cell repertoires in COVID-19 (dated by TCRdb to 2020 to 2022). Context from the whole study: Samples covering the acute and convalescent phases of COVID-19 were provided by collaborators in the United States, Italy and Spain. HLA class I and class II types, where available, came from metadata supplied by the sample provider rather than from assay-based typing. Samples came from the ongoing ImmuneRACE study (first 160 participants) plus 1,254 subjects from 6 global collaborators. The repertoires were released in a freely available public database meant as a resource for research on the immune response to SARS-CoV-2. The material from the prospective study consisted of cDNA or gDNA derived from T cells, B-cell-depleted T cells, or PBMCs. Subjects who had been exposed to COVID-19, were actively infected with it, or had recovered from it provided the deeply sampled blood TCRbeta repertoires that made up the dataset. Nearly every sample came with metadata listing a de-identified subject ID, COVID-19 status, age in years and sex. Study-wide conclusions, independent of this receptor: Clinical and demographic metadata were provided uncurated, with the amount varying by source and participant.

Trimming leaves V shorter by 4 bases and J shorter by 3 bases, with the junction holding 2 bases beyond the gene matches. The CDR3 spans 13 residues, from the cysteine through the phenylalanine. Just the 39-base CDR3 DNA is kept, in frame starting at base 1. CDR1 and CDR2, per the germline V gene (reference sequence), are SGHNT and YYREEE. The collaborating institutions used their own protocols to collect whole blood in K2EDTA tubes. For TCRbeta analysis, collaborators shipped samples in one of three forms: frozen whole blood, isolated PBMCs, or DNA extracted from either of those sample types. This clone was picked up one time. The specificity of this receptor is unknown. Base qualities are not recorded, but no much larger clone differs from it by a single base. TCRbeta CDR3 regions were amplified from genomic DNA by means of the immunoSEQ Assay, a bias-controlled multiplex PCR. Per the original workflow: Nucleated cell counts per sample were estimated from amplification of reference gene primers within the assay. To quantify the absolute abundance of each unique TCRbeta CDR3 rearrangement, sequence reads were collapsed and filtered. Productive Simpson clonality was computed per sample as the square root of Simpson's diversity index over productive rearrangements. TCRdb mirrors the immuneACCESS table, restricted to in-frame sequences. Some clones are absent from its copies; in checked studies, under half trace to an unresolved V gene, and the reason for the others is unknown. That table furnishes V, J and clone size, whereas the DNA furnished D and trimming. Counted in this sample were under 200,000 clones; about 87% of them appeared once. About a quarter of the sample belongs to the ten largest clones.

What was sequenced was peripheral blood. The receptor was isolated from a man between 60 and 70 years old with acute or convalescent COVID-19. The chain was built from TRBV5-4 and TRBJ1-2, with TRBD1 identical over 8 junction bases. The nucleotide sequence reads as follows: TGTGCCAGCAGCCCGACAGGGGACTATGGCTACACCTTC. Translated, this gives CASSPTGDYGYTF.